The 14 T cell receptor beta chains given below trace back to one sample, sequenced in a study of blood T cell repertoires in COVID-19. Produced via immunoSEQ multiplex PCR; TCRdb's table is partial and in-frame only. This table has 270,000 or so clones, about four fifths appearing once. Material: peripheral blood. Receptors originate from a human donor with COVID-19, enrolled during active disease. The donor label of this sample is uncertain.

V gene TRBV9 combines with J gene TRBJ1-2; 8 nucleotides match TRBD1. This CDR3 spans 15 amino acids. Unmatched junction bases numbered 6, after V lost 2 bases and J lost 3 bases. Germline CDR1 and CDR2: SGDLS and YYNGEE. The CDR3 coding sequence is TGTGCCAGCAGCGTCGGCCCGGGACAGGACTATGGCTACACCTTC. Its translation: CASSVGPGQDYGYTF.

In this sample, this clone turned up once. The gene calls are TRBV19 and TRBJ2-1; 9 nucleotides align to TRBD2. Germline V gene sequence: CDR1 LNHDA, CDR2 SQIVND (reference sequence). The CDR3 runs 13 residues. The V segment lost 10 bases and the J segment 3 bases; nucleotides outside the gene matches: 4. CDR3 in DNA: TGTGCCACCAATAGCGGGGGCTACAATGAGCAGTTCTTC. It specifies CATNSGGYNEQFF.

The chain combines TRBV10-3 with TRBJ1-6, with D maybe TRBD1 (5 bases). CDR1 ENHRY and CDR2 SYGVKD come from the germline V gene. V was clipped by 7 bases and J by 7 bases, with 11 bases between them. CDR3 size: 13 residues. The DNA for the CDR3 is TGTGCCATCAATCAGGGTGACAATTCACCCCTCCACTTT. This gives the protein CAINQGDNSPLHF.

The V call is TRBV7-2, the J call TRBJ1-1, with 8 bases identical to TRBD1. Germline assignment: CDR1 SGHTA and CDR2 FQGNSA. This CDR3 region has 15 residues. The J segment lost 0 bases and the V segment lost 5 bases, leaving 5 bases of the junction unmatched. CDR3 loop: CASSPGQVLNTEAFF. CDR3 bases: TGTGCCAGCAGCCCGGGACAGGTACTGAACACTGAAGCTTTCTTT.

The genes are TRBV7-9 and TRBJ2-7, with TRBD1 identical over 8 bases. Germline V lookup: CDR1 SEHNR, CDR2 FQNEAQ (reference sequence). The CDR3 is 16 residues long. The V and J ends lost 4 bases and 9 bases, in that order; junction bases with no gene match: 17. CDR3: CASSYPLRTGPHGQYF. Here the CDR3 DNA reads TGTGCCAGCAGCTATCCGCTTCGGACAGGGCCCCATGGGCAGTACTTC.

The rearrangement joins TRBV28 to TRBJ2-7; weak D call: TRBD2 (5 bases). CDR3 length equals 14 residues. Germline CDR1 reads MDHEN; CDR2 reads SYDVKM. V was trimmed by 6 bases and J by 2 bases, leaving 14 bases between them. DNA for the CDR3: TGTGCCAGCAGGTCCGAGCTAGCTCCCTACGAGCAGTACTTC. Its translation: CASRSELAPYEQYF.

The V call is TRBV5-1, the J call TRBJ2-1, with a tentative D call TRBD2 (6 bases). The V end lost 1 base, the J end lost 7 bases, and 12 bases lay between the germline ends. This CDR3 has 14 residues. Germline CDR1 and CDR2: SGHRS and YFSETQ. The CDR3 reads CASSLPGEVNEQFF. In nucleotides, the CDR3 is TGCGCCAGCAGCTTGCCGGGAGAGGTTAATGAGCAGTTCTTC.

V gene TRBV3-1 (or the pseudogene TRBV3-2) combines with J gene TRBJ2-1; TRBD2 matches 8 bases. The CDR3 has 18 residues. The V gene's germline CDR1 is LGHDT and CDR2 YNNKEL (reference sequence). V shed 0 bases, J shed 3 bases, and the junction held 10 bases outside the gene matches. CDR3 protein: CASSQEAGGRLHYNEQFF. The CDR3 DNA follows: TGTGCCAGCAGCCAAGAGGCCGGCGGGAGGCTACACTACAATGAGCAGTTCTTC.

As to this clone: One end of the junction fails to match germline, which may point to a read error. This rearrangement joins TRBV28 to TRBJ1-3, with TRBD1 matching over 7 bases. CDR3 size: 14 residues. The germline CDR1 and CDR2 sequences are MDHEN and SYDVKM. The CDR3 protein is CASGLAGTAYPIYF. CDR3 nucleotides: TGTGCCAGCGGTTTGGCGGGGACAGCCTACCCCATATATTTT.

V usage is TRBV7-8 and J usage is TRBJ1-1, with 7 nucleotides matching TRBD1. The germline V gene encodes CDR1 SGHVS and CDR2 FQNEAQ. The V gene end was trimmed by 5 bases and the J gene end by 3 bases; junction bases not matched to a gene: 9. The CDR3 is 15 residues long. The CDR3 region is CASSALIRGDTEAFF. CDR3 nucleotides: TGTGCCAGCAGCGCCCTTATCAGGGGGGACACTGAAGCTTTCTTT.

This clone was seen a single time. CDR3 amino acids: CASSQEGGAPYEQYF. For the CDR3, the DNA is TGTGCCAGCAGCCAGGAGGGGGGGGCTCCCTACGAGCAGTACTTC. The chain joins TRBV27 to TRBJ2-7, with D possibly TRBD2 on 7 matching bases. The CDR3 is made up of 15 amino acids. Germline values: CDR1 MNHEY, CDR2 SMNVEV (reference sequence). The V and J ends lost 6 bases and 2 bases respectively, with 17 bases between them.

The chain couples TRBV20-1 to TRBJ2-7, with a weak D call TRBD1 (5 bases). With 3 bases removed from V and 4 bases from J, the gap between germline ends came to 16 bases. CDR1 DFQATT and CDR2 SNEGSKA come from the germline V gene (reference sequence). The CDR3 sequence is 14 residues long. In nucleotides, the CDR3 is TGCAGTGCTAGTACAGGTGAAGGGGTATACGAGCAGTACTTC. Protein sequence: CSASTGEGVYEQYF.

V is TRBV5-6 and J is TRBJ2-2, with 10 nucleotides matching TRBD2. The CDR3 runs 16 residues. With 3 bases clipped from V and 4 bases from J, the junction kept 6 bases outside the gene matches. Germline CDR1 is SGHDT and CDR2 is YYEEEE. The CDR3 nucleotides are TGTGCCAGCAGCTCCCTAGCGGGAGTGGGCACCGGGGAGCTGTTTTTT. Protein sequence: CASSSLAGVGTGELFF.

The chain uses TRBV11-2 and TRBJ1-4; D may be TRBD1 (5 bases). Germline assignment: CDR1 SGHAT and CDR2 FQNNGV. The CDR3 loop spans 15 amino acids. The V end was cut by 1 base, the J end by 7 bases, with 13 bases between. The CDR3 coding sequence is TGTGCCAGCAGCTTAGGGGACCCGGGAGGTGAAAAACTGTTTTTT. As protein: CASSLGDPGGEKLFF.